One sample yielded the 23 T cell receptor beta chains listed below, sequenced in a study of cytomegalovirus exposure and HLA in healthy donors. A multiplex PCR was run with 60 Vbeta primers and 13 Jbeta primers. Repertoires were generated with immunoSEQ multiplex PCR, while TCRdb's copy carries only in-frame clones and drops some. The data contain some 28,000 clones, 62% of them singletons. The sequencing sample was made of PBMCs. The receptors originated from a male donor in good health and CMV-seropositive.

The chain joins TRBV27 to TRBJ2-1; 7 positions match TRBD1. The germline V gene encodes CDR1 MNHEY and CDR2 SMNVEV (reference sequence). This CDR3 comprises 15 residues. Losses at the gene ends were 4 bases for V and 3 bases for J; bases not matched to a gene: 6. CDR3 region: CASSSNRQGYNEQFF. The CDR3 DNA is TGTGCCAGCAGTTCAAATAGACAGGGCTACAATGAGCAGTTCTTC.

The table lists this clone with a count of one. The chain employs TRBV6-5 and TRBJ2-7, with D maybe TRBD2 (7 bases). The CDR3 consists of 14 residues. CDR1 MNHEY and CDR2 SVGAGI come from the germline V gene. Trimming took 8 bases from V and 7 from J, leaving 21 bases between them. The CDR3 region has the DNA TGTGCCAGCGGTGTTGGGGGGGCTCGATGGGAGCAGTACTTC. It translates to CASGVGGARWEQYF.

The chain carries TRBV6-4 and TRBJ1-5, with 8 bases fitting TRBD1. The CDR3 contains 15 residues. Germline V CDR1 and CDR2: MRHNA, SNTAGT. CDR3 DNA: TGTAGGGTGACAGGGGAAAGAGGTAGCAATCAGCCCCAGCATTTT. This codes for CRVTGERGSNQPQHF.

For the CDR3, the DNA is TGTGCCAGCAGCTCCAGCGGGCCCCGTGATGAGCAGTTCTTC. This encodes CASSSSGPRDEQFF. V gene TRBV6-5 combines with J gene TRBJ2-1, with D possibly being TRBD2 (6 bases). CDR1 is MNHEY and CDR2 is SVGAGI in the germline V gene. CDR3 length: 14 residues. V dropped 6 bases and J dropped 8 bases, with 17 bases sitting between them.

In this sample, this clone turned up a few times. The chain recombines TRBV28 with TRBJ1-1, with D hard to call. Germline values: CDR1 MDHEN, CDR2 SYDVKM. The CDR3 consists of 12 residues. The V and J ends lost 4 bases and 5 bases respectively, with 8 bases between them. CDR3 protein: CASSSRVTEAFF. The CDR3 DNA is TGTGCCAGCAGTTCGAGGGTAACTGAAGCTTTCTTT.

J is TRBJ2-7 and V is TRBV29-1; 7 nucleotides agree with TRBD1. The CDR3 runs to 13 residues. The trim removed 3 bases at V and 3 bases at J, leaving 5 bases unmatched. Germline loops: CDR1 SQVTM, CDR2 ANQGSEA. The CDR3 is CSVEGTDFYEQYF. The DNA for the CDR3 is TGCAGCGTTGAGGGGACAGACTTCTACGAGCAGTACTTC.

This clone was seen more than once but under ten times. The CDR3 here is CASSEVAGRTDTQYF. CDR3 DNA: TGCGCCAGCAGTGAAGTCGCGGGGCGCACAGATACGCAGTATTTT. The chain has TRBV5-1 and TRBJ2-3, with D possibly being TRBD2 (6 bases). Deletions cut 5 bases from V and 1 base from J, with 14 bases between. This CDR3 is built from 15 residues. Germline lookup yields CDR1 SGHRS and CDR2 YFSETQ.

This clone was seen a few times. The rearrangement links TRBV7-6 to TRBJ2-7, with TRBD1 identical over 9 bases. This CDR3 region has 14 residues. The trim removed 5 bases at V and 5 bases at J, leaving 7 bases unmatched. The germline V gene has CDR1 SGHVS and CDR2 FNYEAQ. CDR3 nucleotide sequence: TGTGCCAGCAGCGAATGGGACAGGGATAACGAGCAGTACTTC. Protein product: CASSEWDRDNEQYF.

This chain uses TRBV6-5 with TRBJ1-1; 7 nucleotides line up with TRBD1. Germline trimming cut 8 bases from V and 5 bases from J; bases unmatched to any gene: 8. The V gene's germline CDR1 is MNHEY and CDR2 SVGAGI. The CDR3 runs 13 residues. The CDR3 nucleotides are TGTGCCAGCGTCCCCACACAGGGGACTGAAGCTTTCTTT. Protein sequence: CASVPTQGTEAFF.

This clone was observed a handful of times. This chain connects TRBV15 to TRBJ2-2, with 10 bases that match TRBD1. The CDR3 sequence is 15 residues long. The germline CDR1 and CDR2 sequences are LNHNV and YYDKDF (reference sequence). V shed 9 bases, J shed 4 bases, and the junction held 8 bases outside the gene matches. Here the CDR3 reads CATKGTGESTGELFF. DNA of the CDR3: TGTGCCACAAAGGGGACAGGGGAGAGCACCGGGGAGCTGTTTTTT.

In its sample, this clone was seen once. The gene calls are TRBV5-1 and TRBJ2-5, with TRBD2 matching 11 bases. The CDR3 is made up of 15 amino acids. CDR1 SGHRS and CDR2 YFSETQ come from the germline V gene. Trimming cost V 3 bases and J 4 bases; bases outside gene matches: 5. CDR3 amino acids: CASSSTSGAGETQYF. The CDR3 nucleotides are TGCGCCAGCAGCTCGACTAGCGGGGCGGGAGAGACCCAGTACTTC. The variable domain in full, with the rest retrieved from reference TRBV5-1 and TRBJ2-5, is KAGVTQTPRYLIKTRGQQVTLSCSPISGHRSVSWYQQTPGQGLQFLFEYFSETQRNKGNFPGRFSGRQFSNSRSEMNVSTLELGDSALYLCASSSTSGAGETQYFGPGTRLLVL.

The J gene is TRBJ2-2, the V gene TRBV5-4; 9 bases fit TRBD2. The J segment lost 2 bases and the V segment lost 3 bases, leaving 5 bases of the junction unmatched. CDR1 and CDR2 from the germline V gene are SGHNT and YYREEE (reference sequence). This CDR3 is 16 amino acids long. The CDR3 DNA reads TGTGCCAGCAGCTCCCCTAGCGGGACCAACACCGGGGAGCTGTTTTTT. Protein product: CASSSPSGTNTGELFF.

The chain uses TRBV6-5 and TRBJ1-4; tentatively, D is TRBD1 (6 bases). Looked up from germline, CDR1 is MNHEY and CDR2 is SVGAGI. Trimming pared 4 bases from V and 0 bases from J, leaving 9 bases between. The CDR3 has 15 amino acids. The CDR3 DNA follows: TGTGCCAGCAGTTTCCAGGGGACAACTAATGAAAAACTGTTTTTT. Translation gives CASSFQGTTNEKLFF.

This clone appeared a few times. The chain is built from TRBV7-9 and TRBJ1-2; 7 positions match TRBD1. The V gene end was trimmed by 4 bases and the J gene end by 1 base; junction bases not matched to a gene: 3. Looked up from germline, CDR1 is SEHNR and CDR2 is FQNEAQ (reference sequence). The CDR3 spans 14 residues. CDR3 residues: CASSYSGGNYGYTF. CDR3 coding DNA: TGTGCCAGCAGCTACTCAGGGGGTAACTATGGCTACACCTTC.

The chain recombines TRBV29-1 with TRBJ1-6; 10 bases are shared with TRBD1. The CDR3 spans 16 residues. Trimming at V came to 5 bases and at J to 6 bases, leaving 10 bases not matched to a gene. Germline lookup yields CDR1 SQVTM and CDR2 ANQGSEA. CDR3 region: CSVLFGDRGLNSPLHF. The CDR3 DNA reads as TGCAGCGTTCTCTTCGGAGACAGGGGGCTTAATTCACCCCTCCACTTT. Full variable domain (outside the CDR3, taken from reference TRBV29-1 and TRBJ1-6): SAVISQKPSRDICQRGTSLTIQCQVDSQVTMMFWYRQQPGQSLTLIATANQGSEATYESGFVIDKFPISRPNLTFSTLTVSNMSPEDSSIYLCSVLFGDRGLNSPLHFGNGTRLTVT.

This rearrangement joins TRBV7-9 to TRBJ2-1; TRBD1 matches 8 bases. J lost 7 bases, V lost 3 bases, and 8 bases had no gene match. CDR3 length: 15 residues. CDR1 is SEHNR, CDR2 FQNEAQ, per germline (reference sequence). The CDR3 region has the DNA TGTGCCAGCAGCTTGACCGGGACAGGTAGAAATGAGCAGTTCTTC. This encodes CASSLTGTGRNEQFF.

V gene TRBV7-8 combines with J gene TRBJ1-2; D perhaps matches TRBD1 (6 bases). CDR3 length: 13 amino acids. Germline CDR1 and CDR2: SGHVS and FQNEAQ. Trimming cost V 7 bases and J 2 bases, with 11 bases left between them. In nucleotides, the CDR3 is TGTGCCAGCAACCGCGGACAGAACTATGGCTACACCTTC. Encoded protein: CASNRGQNYGYTF.

This clone was detected a few times. The chain carries TRBV28 and TRBJ1-5, with D hard to call. The CDR3 totals 14 residues. Germline V CDR1 and CDR2: MDHEN, SYDVKM. V lost 5 bases and J lost 5, with 13 bases in between. CDR3 coding DNA: TGTGCCAGCAGTCCCCGCCCACTTTATCAGCCCCAGCATTTT. As protein: CASSPRPLYQPQHF.

This clone was counted once. This chain uses TRBV5-1 with TRBJ2-7; 8 nucleotides line up with TRBD2. This CDR3 has 13 residues. Germline values: CDR1 SGHRS, CDR2 YFSETQ. J gave up 2 bases and V 5 bases, and 3 bases lay outside the gene matches. The CDR3 DNA sequence: TGCGCCAGCAGACTAGCGGACGCCTACGAGCAGTACTTC. This encodes CASRLADAYEQYF.

The V gene is TRBV28, the J gene TRBJ1-5; 8 bases are a match to TRBD1. This CDR3 has 14 amino acids. Germline assignment: CDR1 MDHEN and CDR2 SYDVKM. The V gene end was trimmed by 6 bases and the J gene end by 5 bases; junction bases not matched to a gene: 6. This CDR3 is CASRNTGGYQPQHF. CDR3 bases: TGTGCCAGCAGGAACACAGGGGGATATCAGCCCCAGCATTTT.

The chain combines TRBV13 with TRBJ1-2, with D tentatively TRBD1 (6 bases). The CDR3 runs to 15 residues. Germline V gives CDR1 PRHDT, CDR2 FYEKMQ (reference sequence). Trimming shortened V by 5 bases and J by 4 bases, and 17 bases separated the two germline ends. CDR3 region: CASSPGAGAGYGYTF. Written as DNA, the CDR3 is TGTGCCAGCAGCCCGGGCGCGGGGGCTGGCTATGGCTACACCTTC. Drawing the rest from reference TRBV13 and TRBJ1-2, the complete variable domain is AAGVIQSPRHLIKEKRETATLKCYPIPRHDTVYWYQQGPGQDPQFLISFYEKMQSDKGSIPDRFSAQQFSDYHSELNMSSLELGDSALYFCASSPGAGAGYGYTFGSGTRLTVV.

The chain uses TRBV27 and TRBJ2-6, with TRBD1 as a possible D gene (6 bases). Per the germline V gene, CDR1 is MNHEY and CDR2 is SMNVEV (reference sequence). This CDR3 comprises 19 residues. Trimming took off 5 bases at V and 0 bases at J, with 20 bases between the two ends. CDR3 sequence (DNA): TGTGCCAGCAGTATACTACAGGGTCGTGCTTACTCTGGGGCCAACGTCCTGACTTTC. Translated, it gives CASSILQGRAYSGANVLTF.

In its sample, this clone was seen a few times. The chain has TRBV5-1 and TRBJ2-7, with 12 positions matching TRBD2. The length of the CDR3 is 14 residues. CDR1 SGHRS and CDR2 YFSETQ come from the germline V gene. Losses at the gene ends were 3 bases for V and 4 bases for J; bases not matched to a gene: 2. Here the CDR3 DNA reads TGCGCCAGCAGCTCCGGGACTAGCGGGTACGAGCAGTACTTC. It specifies CASSSGTSGYEQYF.